The rows below give T cell receptor beta chains drawn from one sample of a study of OX40 agonist ivuxolimab in advanced cancers. TCRdb keeps only in-frame clones here, not all; method: immunoSEQ multiplex PCR. Counted here are about 120,000 clones, more than 80% occurring once; the ten biggest clones make up under 0.7%. The material was CD4+ or CD8+ T cells sorted from blood, obtained in a trial of the OX40 agonist ivuxolimab. The receptors shown here come from an adult with an advanced solid tumor such as melanoma, head and neck, liver or kidney cancer. Each CDR3 is given with its conserved first and last residue. A D gene is named only where the DNA matches it firmly. A clone size is listed for some rows: how often the clone was seen (once, few, many), or a class if it is expanded.

>TRBJ2-1|TRBV15|.|.
TGTGCCACCAGCAGGGGACGACACAATGAGCAGTTCTTC
CATSRGRHNEQFF
>TRBJ2-7|TRBV9|.|.
TGTGCCAGCAGCACCGGCCCCTACGAGCAGTACTTC
CASSTGPYEQYF
>TRBJ2-7|TRBV4-3|once|TRBD1
TGCGCCAGCAGCCATCAGGGACAGGGGGCCTCCTACGAGCAGTACTTC
CASSHQGQGASYEQYF
>TRBJ2-5|TRBV6-6|.|.
TGTGCCAGCAGTTACTCTCGGGGCTTCCAAGAGACCCAGTACTTC
CASSYSRGFQETQYF
>TRBJ2-3|TRBV10-3|.|.
TGTGCCATCAGTGAAGTAAGAGATACGCAGTATTTT
CAISEVRDTQYF
>TRBJ1-1|TRBV2|.|.
TGTGCCAGCAGTGAAGTGGGGGGCCGGACTGAAGCTTTCTTT
CASSEVGGRTEAFF
>TRBJ2-6|TRBV4-1|.|.
TGCGCCAGCAGCCAGGGGAGGTCACGCTCTGGGGCCAACGTCCTGACTTTC
CASSQGRSRSGANVLTF
>TRBJ1-2|TRBV6-5|.|.
TGTGCCAGCAGTTACAGGGCAGGGGCTAACTATGGCTACACCTTC
CASSYRAGANYGYTF
>TRBJ1-2|TRBV21-1|.|.
TGTGCCAGCAGCAAAGGTCACGGACAGGTGAAACGCTACACCTTC
CASSKGHGQVKRYTF
>TRBJ2-7|TRBV7-6|.|TRBD1
TGTGCCAGCAGCTTCCAGGGGGCTTACTACGAGCAGTACTTC
CASSFQGAYYEQYF
>TRBJ1-4|TRBV7-3|once|.
TGTGCCAGCAGCCAAGGACAGTTTTCCGCAACTAATGAAAAACTGTTTTTT
CASSQGQFSATNEKLFF
>TRBJ2-7|TRBV5-4|.|.
TGTGCCAGCAGCTTGGGCGGACAGCCCAGGGAGTACTTC
CASSLGGQPREYF
>TRBJ2-7|TRBV5-4|.|.
TGTGCCACCAAGGGGTCCTACGAGCAGTACTTC
CATKGSYEQYF
>TRBJ2-2|TRBV11-2|.|.
TGTGCCAGCAGCTCGGATCCTAACACCGGGGAGCTGTTTTTT
CASSSDPNTGELFF
>TRBJ1-2|TRBV7-9|.|.
TGTGCCAGCAGCTTAATAATTACCGATGGCTACACCTTC
CASSLIITDGYTF
>TRBJ2-1|TRBV7-2|.|.
TGTGCCAGCAGCTTAGTTGTAATCGTAGCGTTTGAGCAGTTCTTC
CASSLVVIVAFEQFF
>TRBJ2-7|TRBV5-4|.|TRBD2
TGTGCCAGCAGCTTGAAGGGAGGGTTTGCCTACGAGCAGTACTTC
CASSLKGGFAYEQYF
>TRBJ1-2|TRBV19|.|.
TGTGCCAGTAGCGCCGGGACATCAAACTATGGCTACACCTTC
CASSAGTSNYGYTF
>TRBJ1-1|TRBV5-5|.|TRBD1
TGTGCCAGCAGCTTGGAAAGCAGGACAGGCGAAGCTTTCTTT
CASSLESRTGEAFF
>TRBJ2-7|TRBV10-3|.|.
TGTGCCTCCTGGGACCACACTCTCGAGCAGTACTTC
CASWDHTLEQYF
>TRBJ2-2|TRBV18|.|TRBD1
TGTGCCAGCTCACCAACCGGACAGGGTAGAGGGGAGCTGTTTTTT
CASSPTGQGRGELFF
>TRBJ1-2|TRBV5-6|.|TRBD1
TGTGCCAGCAGCTTACGTGCAGGGGGCGCAGGTGGCTACACCTTC
CASSLRAGGAGGYTF
>TRBJ1-1|TRBV14|.|.
TGTGCCAGCAGCCAAGGGTGGGGACCGAACACTGAAGCTTTCTTT
CASSQGWGPNTEAFF
>TRBJ2-3|TRBV19|.|TRBD2
TGTGCCAGTAGCCACGCTAGCGGGGGCACAGATACGCAGTATTTT
CASSHASGGTDTQYF
>TRBJ1-3|TRBV7-9|.|.
TGTGCCAGCAGCTTTTTGGACGCCGGCTCTGGAAACACCATATATTTT
CASSFLDAGSGNTIYF
>TRBJ1-5|TRBV28|.|.
TGTGCCAGCAACCCTACCTCACCAGGACGGAATAGCAATCAGCCCCAGCATTTT
CASNPTSPGRNSNQPQHF
>TRBJ2-5|TRBV5-1|.|.
TGCGCCAGCATTCCGGGAGCATCCTTAGCCCGGGAGACCCAGTACTTC
CASIPGASLARETQYF